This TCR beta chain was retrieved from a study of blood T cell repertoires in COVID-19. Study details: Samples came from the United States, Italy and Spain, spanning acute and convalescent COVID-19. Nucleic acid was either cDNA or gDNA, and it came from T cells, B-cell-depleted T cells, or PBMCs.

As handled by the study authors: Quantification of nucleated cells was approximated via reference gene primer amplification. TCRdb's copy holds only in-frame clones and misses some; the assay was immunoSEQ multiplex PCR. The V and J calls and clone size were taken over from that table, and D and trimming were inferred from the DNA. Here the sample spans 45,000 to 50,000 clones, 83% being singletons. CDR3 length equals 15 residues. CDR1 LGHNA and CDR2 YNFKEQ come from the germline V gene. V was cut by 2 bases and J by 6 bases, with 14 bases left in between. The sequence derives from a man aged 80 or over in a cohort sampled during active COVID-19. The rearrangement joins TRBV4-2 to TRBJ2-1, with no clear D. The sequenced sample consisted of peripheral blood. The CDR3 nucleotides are TGTGCCAGCAGCCAACCCCGCATTTCTAGCAATGAGCAGTTCTTC. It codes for CASSQPRISSNEQFF.